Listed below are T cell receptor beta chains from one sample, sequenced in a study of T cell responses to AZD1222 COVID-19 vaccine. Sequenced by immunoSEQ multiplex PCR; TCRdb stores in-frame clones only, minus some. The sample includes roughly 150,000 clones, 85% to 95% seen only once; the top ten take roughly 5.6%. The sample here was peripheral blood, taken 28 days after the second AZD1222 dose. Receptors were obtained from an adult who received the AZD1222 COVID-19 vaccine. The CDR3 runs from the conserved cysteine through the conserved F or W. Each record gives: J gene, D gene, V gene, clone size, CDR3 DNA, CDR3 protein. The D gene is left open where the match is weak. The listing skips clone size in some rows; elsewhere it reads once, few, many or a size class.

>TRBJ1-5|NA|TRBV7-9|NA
TGTGCCAGCAGCAACACCCTATTGGGGCCCCAGCATTTT
CASSNTLLGPQHF
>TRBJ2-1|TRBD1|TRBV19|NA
TGTGCCAGTAGTCTCGGGACAGGGGCGAGTCCCTACAATGAGCAGTTCTTC
CASSLGTGASPYNEQFF
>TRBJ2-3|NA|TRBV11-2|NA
TGTGCCAGCAGCTCCCTACAAAGGGCCCGCCTGGGAACGCAGTATTTT
CASSSLQRARLGTQYF
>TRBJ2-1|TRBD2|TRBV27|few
TGTGCCAGCAGTCTGTTAGCGGGAGGCCGGGAGAATGAGCAGTTCTTC
CASSLLAGGRENEQFF
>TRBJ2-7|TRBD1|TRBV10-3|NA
TGTGCCATCAGTGAGAGGGGACAGTTCTACGAGCAGTACTTC
CAISERGQFYEQYF
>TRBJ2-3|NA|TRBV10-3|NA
TGTGCCATCAGTGATGAGGTCATGAGCACAGATACGCAGTATTTT
CAISDEVMSTDTQYF
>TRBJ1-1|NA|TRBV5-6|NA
TGTGCCAGCAGCCACAGCAGCTTCAGGGGACGGCGGACTGAAGCTTTCTTT
CASSHSSFRGRRTEAFF
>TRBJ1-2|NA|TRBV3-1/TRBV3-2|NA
TGTGCCAGCAGCCAAGATCTAACAGGGAGAGGCTACACCTTC
CASSQDLTGRGYTF
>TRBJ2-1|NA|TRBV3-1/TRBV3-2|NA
TGTGCCAGCAGCCAAGATGGTGACACCTACAATGAGCAGTTCTTC
CASSQDGDTYNEQFF
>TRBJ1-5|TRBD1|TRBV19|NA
TGTGCCAGTAGTAACTACAGGGGGCCCGATCAGCCCCAGCATTTT
CASSNYRGPDQPQHF
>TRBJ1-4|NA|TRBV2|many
TGTGCCAGCAGTGAAGTAGGGGGAGGCGAAAAACTGTTTTTT
CASSEVGGGEKLFF
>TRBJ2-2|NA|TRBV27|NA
TGTGCCAGCAGTTTATTAGCGGTGAACACCGGGGAGCTGTTTTTT
CASSLLAVNTGELFF
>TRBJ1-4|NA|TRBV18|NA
TGTGCCAGCTCACCAACCGGGACCCAAAAACTGTTTTTT
CASSPTGTQKLFF
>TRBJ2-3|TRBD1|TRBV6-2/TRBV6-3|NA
TGTGCCAGCAGTGTCAGGGGGACAGATACGCAGTATTTT
CASSVRGTDTQYF
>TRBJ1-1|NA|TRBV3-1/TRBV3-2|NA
TGTGCCAGCAGCCTCTTTAGCGGACAGCGGAACACTGAAGCTTTCTTT
CASSLFSGQRNTEAFF